This TCR beta chain was sequenced during a study of blood T cell repertoires in COVID-19. Study-level background: The United States, Italy and Spain supplied acute and convalescent COVID-19 samples. PBMCs, B-cell-depleted T cells, or T cells were the source of the cDNA or gDNA that made up the material.

After removal of 2 bases from V and 7 bases from J, the junction contained 7 bases not matched to a gene. The CDR3 is 16 residues long. CDR1 and CDR2 from the germline V gene are LNHNV and YYDKDF (reference sequence). The assay was immunoSEQ multiplex PCR, and TCRdb's table has in-frame clones only and misses some. The table records about 270,000 clones, about 89% of them present only once. The V gene is TRBV15, the J gene TRBJ2-7; 14 bases fit TRBD2. The receptor was isolated from a man aged 35 to 55 who had recovered from COVID-19. The sample consisted of peripheral blood. The CDR3 DNA sequence: TGTGCCACCAGCAGACATGGGACTAGCGGGAGTAGAGAGCAGTACTTC. Translated: CATSRHGTSGSREQYF.